The 26 T cell receptor beta chains below come from one sample, sequenced in a study of shared T cell receptors in the human thymus. Method: immunoSEQ multiplex PCR; TCRdb's copy keeps in-frame clones and lacks some. The data hold some 700,000 clones, with 80% to 90% observed a single time. In addition, the sample was reused for a study of human thymus T cells.

Input material: thymocytes. The receptors stem from a girl under two years old with a congenital heart defect.

Comment on this clone: The same CDR3 can be traced to other DNA sequences in this sample. CDR3 DNA sequence: TGTGCCAGCAGCACCCCTGGCAGGGGGATCAATAATTCACCCCTCCACTTT. This gives the protein CASSTPGRGINNSPLHF. The V call is TRBV9, the J call TRBJ1-6; 7 nucleotides line up with TRBD1. Germline lookup yields CDR1 SGDLS and CDR2 YYNGEE. This CDR3 contains 17 residues. V was pared by 4 bases and J by 5 bases, with 12 bases of the junction left unmatched.

This clone has only a few counts. This chain links TRBV5-1 with TRBJ1-2, with 7 bases matching TRBD1. CDR3 length equals 14 residues. Germline V gene lookup returns CDR1 SGHRS and CDR2 YFSETQ. V lost 5 bases and J lost 3; bases outside the gene matches: 7. The CDR3 bases are TGCGCCAGCAGGGAGCCGGGACAGCACTATGGCTACACCTTC. The encoded protein is CASREPGQHYGYTF.

This clone appeared a single time. This chain connects TRBV14 to TRBJ1-2, with D unclear. V was pared by 1 base and J by 9 bases, with 15 bases between. The length of the CDR3 is 14 residues. Germline V gives CDR1 SGHDN, CDR2 FVKESK. The CDR3 DNA reads as TGTGCCAGCAGCCAAGTTTCTACAGCTGAAAGCTACACCTTC. This encodes CASSQVSTAESYTF.

The chain couples TRBV19 to TRBJ1-3; weak D call: TRBD1 (6 bases). Germline V gene data show CDR1 as LNHDA and CDR2 as SQIVND (reference sequence). The V end was cut by 9 bases, the J end by 0 bases, with 9 bases between. The CDR3 sequence is 13 residues long. For the CDR3, the DNA is TGTGCCAGACGGGACAACTCTGGAAACACCATATATTTT. Translated: CARRDNSGNTIYF.

CDR3 DNA: TGTGCCAGCAGTTTAAAGGGGGAAGGACCTAGTAGCTCCTATAATTCACCCCTCCACTTT. This gives the protein CASSLKGEGPSSSYNSPLHF. V and J are TRBV28 and TRBJ1-6; possibly TRBD1 for D (6 bases). The CDR3 spans 20 residues. The germline V gene encodes CDR1 MDHEN and CDR2 SYDVKM. V lost 2 bases and J lost 0, with 20 bases in between.

The chain links TRBV4-2 to TRBJ1-5; 8 bases align to TRBD1. Trimming cost V 4 bases and J 7 bases; bases outside gene matches: 15. Germline V gene sequence: CDR1 LGHNA, CDR2 YNFKEQ. The CDR3 has 17 amino acids. CDR3 protein: CASSPTTITGGEQPQHF. The CDR3 DNA follows: TGTGCCAGCAGCCCGACCACTATAACAGGGGGTGAACAGCCCCAGCATTTT.

The chain combines TRBV4-2 with TRBJ2-1; 11 bases align to TRBD2. The CDR3 loop spans 13 amino acids. CDR1 is LGHNA, CDR2 YNFKEQ, per germline. V was pared by 4 bases and J by 13 bases, with 6 bases of the junction left unmatched. CDR3 in amino acids: CASSLPGLAGQFF. Here the CDR3 DNA reads TGTGCCAGCAGCCTCCCCGGACTAGCGGGTCAGTTCTTC.

This clone was seen more than once but under ten times. This chain joins TRBV14 and TRBJ2-1; the match to TRBD2 covers 9 bases. Germline V gives CDR1 SGHDN, CDR2 FVKESK. The CDR3 has 16 residues. V shed 1 base and J 8 bases; nucleotides not matched to a gene: 9. The CDR3 coding sequence is TGTGCCAGCAGCCAAGTCCTAGCGGGGAATGGTGATGAGCAGTTCTTC. As protein: CASSQVLAGNGDEQFF.

CDR3: CASSSGTSGGGVFF. The CDR3 region has the DNA TGTGCCAGCAGTTCCGGGACTAGCGGGGGAGGGGTGTTTTTT. The chain employs TRBV2 and TRBJ2-2; 14 positions match TRBD2. V was clipped by 5 bases and J by 15 bases; unmatched bases: 8. CDR1 is SNHLY and CDR2 is FYNNEI in the germline V gene. The CDR3 is made up of 14 amino acids.

The chain joins TRBV5-8 to TRBJ1-5; 9 positions match TRBD1. The V gene's germline CDR1 is SGHTS and CDR2 YDEGEE. V gave up 3 bases and J gave up 3 bases; unmatched junction bases: 10. The CDR3 is made up of 17 amino acids. Here the CDR3 DNA reads TGTGCCAGCAGCTCCTGGGACAGGGCCCCATCCAATCAGCCCCAGCATTTT. This translates into CASSSWDRAPSNQPQHF.

The J gene is TRBJ1-2, the V gene TRBV18; D is unclear. The CDR3 consists of 16 residues. The V end lost 4 bases, the J end lost 2 bases, and 17 bases lay between the germline ends. CDR1 is KGHSH, CDR2 LQKENI, per germline. CDR3 DNA: TGTGCCAGCTCACATTTAAGTTCCGGGTCCAACTATGGCTACACCTTC. Translated: CASSHLSSGSNYGYTF.

The V gene is TRBV5-1, the J gene TRBJ2-1; possible D gene TRBD2, 7 bases. V lost 3 bases to trimming and J lost 5 bases, with 21 bases between them. CDR3 size: 17 residues. The germline CDR1 and CDR2 sequences are SGHRS and YFSETQ. The CDR3 sequence is CASSSRGPPYKNNEQFF. Written as DNA, the CDR3 is TGCGCCAGCAGCTCGCGGGGGCCCCCCTACAAGAACAATGAGCAGTTCTTC.

The chain uses TRBV9 and TRBJ2-7; 14 bases match TRBD2. V trimming: 1 base; J trimming: 3 bases; junction bases outside the gene matches: 15. Germline assignment: CDR1 SGDLS and CDR2 YYNGEE. The CDR3 spans 20 residues. The CDR3 here is CASSVSPVGGLAGEDYEQYF. CDR3 DNA: TGTGCCAGCAGCGTAAGCCCCGTGGGGGGACTAGCGGGGGAAGACTACGAGCAGTACTTC.

The chain uses TRBV4-3 and TRBJ2-7; D is undetermined. The CDR3 runs to 14 residues. V was trimmed by 4 bases and J by 5 bases, leaving 15 bases between them. The germline V gene has CDR1 LGHNA and CDR2 YSLEER. The CDR3: CASSPYKELHEQYF. The CDR3, as DNA: TGCGCCAGCAGCCCGTACAAGGAGTTGCACGAGCAGTACTTC.

This chain uses TRBV25-1 with TRBJ2-7; 7 nucleotides match TRBD1. This CDR3 is built from 12 residues. V lost 7 bases to trimming and J lost 4 bases; unmatched junction nucleotides: 4. The germline CDR1 and CDR2 sequences are MGHDK and SYGVNS. The CDR3 bases are TGTGCCAGCACCGGACAGGCGTACGAGCAGTACTTC. Its translation: CASTGQAYEQYF.

The rearrangement uses TRBV6-5 and TRBJ2-1, with D unresolved. There are 14 residues in the CDR3. Deletions cut 6 bases from V and 8 bases from J, with 17 bases between. The V gene's germline CDR1 is MNHEY and CDR2 SVGAGI. The DNA of the CDR3 is TGTGCCAGCAGACGACTTACCTTTGGCGATGAGCAGTTCTTC. Encoded protein: CASRRLTFGDEQFF.

V gene TRBV5-8 combines with J gene TRBJ2-5, with TRBD2 as a possible D gene (5 bases). V dropped 4 bases and J dropped 1 base, with 14 bases sitting between them. In germline, CDR1 is SGHTS, CDR2 YDEGEE. This CDR3 comprises 15 residues. CDR3 sequence: CASSDWTGTQETQYF. The CDR3 DNA sequence: TGTGCCAGCAGCGACTGGACGGGAACCCAAGAGACCCAGTACTTC. The variable domain in full, with the rest retrieved from reference TRBV5-8 and TRBJ2-5, is EAGVTQSPTHLIKTRGQQATLRCSPISGHTSVYWYQQALGLGLQFLLWYDEGEERNRGNFPPRFSGRQFPNYSSELNVNALELEDSALYLCASSDWTGTQETQYFGPGTRLLVL.

The V gene is TRBV19, the J gene TRBJ2-7; 7 bases align to TRBD2. This CDR3 is built from 16 residues. In germline, CDR1 is LNHDA, CDR2 SQIVND (reference sequence). The trim removed 0 bases at V and 3 bases at J, leaving 8 bases unmatched. The CDR3 coding sequence is TGTGCCAGTAGTATAGAGCGGGGGTCCCCCTTCTACGAGCAGTACTTC. This encodes CASSIERGSPFYEQYF.

The chain links TRBV5-1 to TRBJ1-6; a weak D match, TRBD1 (6 bases). This CDR3 contains 16 residues. V dropped 0 bases and J dropped 9 bases, with 16 bases sitting between them. The germline gives CDR1 SGHRS, CDR2 YFSETQ. CDR3 residues: CASSLAGGAWRSPLHF. The CDR3 coding sequence is TGCGCCAGCAGCTTGGCGGGGGGGGCTTGGCGTTCACCCCTCCACTTT.

In its sample, this clone was seen once. The V call is TRBV18, the J call TRBJ2-4, with 7 nucleotides matching TRBD1. Germline loops: CDR1 KGHSH, CDR2 LQKENI. This CDR3 is built from 14 residues. V was pared by 2 bases and J by 6 bases, with 4 bases of the junction left unmatched. The CDR3 is CASSPGNRGNIQYF. Written as DNA, the CDR3 is TGTGCCAGCTCACCAGGTAACAGGGGAAACATTCAGTACTTC.

The V and J genes are TRBV5-6 and TRBJ1-4; 8 nucleotides align to TRBD1. Germline V gene lookup returns CDR1 SGHDT and CDR2 YYEEEE. V lost 1 base, J lost 7 bases, and 9 bases stayed unmatched. CDR3 size: 16 residues. As DNA, the CDR3 is TGTGCCAGCAGCTTGAATCCAGGGGGCGCAGTTGAAAAACTGTTTTTT. Its translation: CASSLNPGGAVEKLFF. Supplemented by reference TRBV5-6 and TRBJ1-4, the full variable domain reads DAGVTQSPTHLIKTRGQQVTLRCSPKSGHDTVSWYQQALGQGPQFIFQYYEEEERQRGNFPDRFSGHQFPNYSSELNVNALLLGDSALYLCASSLNPGGAVEKLFFGSGTQLSVL.

This clone was detected only a few times. This sequence joins TRBV7-2 and TRBJ2-7; maybe TRBD1 (6 bases). The V and J ends lost 0 bases and 2 bases respectively, with 8 bases between them. The CDR3 consists of 14 residues. The V gene's germline CDR1 is SGHTA and CDR2 FQGNSA. CDR3 residues: CASSLANRAYEQYF. The CDR3 nucleotides read TGTGCCAGCAGCTTAGCAAACAGGGCCTACGAGCAGTACTTC.

The chain carries TRBV5-6 and TRBJ2-1; 8 bases map to TRBD1. V lost 0 bases and J lost 0; bases outside the gene matches: 5. The CDR3 has 17 residues. The germline V gene has CDR1 SGHDT and CDR2 YYEEEE. The CDR3 DNA is TGTGCCAGCAGCTTGGAAGGACAGGGAAACTCCTACAATGAGCAGTTCTTC. It translates to CASSLEGQGNSYNEQFF.

The V call is TRBV2, the J call TRBJ2-7, with D uncertain. The germline V and J ends were trimmed by 4 bases and 0 bases, with 19 bases remaining between them. In germline, CDR1 is SNHLY, CDR2 FYNNEI. This CDR3 is built from 17 residues. The CDR3 region has the DNA TGTGCCAGCAGTGGCCCCCGTTCGACATCGAGCTCCTACGAGCAGTACTTC. It encodes CASSGPRSTSSSYEQYF.

V usage is TRBV7-3 and J usage is TRBJ2-1; 9 bases map to TRBD2. The CDR3 has 18 amino acids. Looked up from germline, CDR1 is SGHTA and CDR2 is FQGTGA. V was pared by 2 bases and J by 10 bases, with 18 bases of the junction left unmatched. CDR3 protein: CASSLRPAGRAGGQEQFF. The CDR3 nucleotides are TGTGCCAGCAGCTTACGGCCGGCTGGGAGGGCGGGGGGGCAAGAGCAGTTCTTC.

This chain links TRBV28 with TRBJ2-5; a possible D gene is TRBD2 (7 bases). The CDR3 extends over 16 amino acids. Germline CDR1 MDHEN, CDR2 SYDVKM. V was cut by 0 bases and J by 2 bases, with 13 bases left in between. In nucleotides, the CDR3 is TGTGCCAGCAGTTTATGCAGGGGAGGGGGACAAGAGACCCAGTACTTC. Protein: CASSLCRGGGQETQYF.